A single sample gave rise to the 27 T cell receptor beta chains below, sequenced in a study of cytomegalovirus exposure and HLA in healthy donors. Using immunoSEQ multiplex PCR, the repertoire was profiled, and TCRdb retains in-frame clones only, with some absent. The sample carries 200,000 or so clones, about four fifths recorded once. The sample taken for sequencing was PBMCs. The receptor source for this set is a man between 18 and 35 years old in good health and CMV-seropositive.

The chain employs TRBV28 and TRBJ1-1, with D unresolved. Germline V lookup: CDR1 MDHEN, CDR2 SYDVKM. Trimming shortened V by 10 bases and J by 0 bases, and 18 bases separated the two germline ends. The CDR3 length is 15 residues. CDR3 in DNA: TGTGCCACCACTCAAGCCCGGAGCATGAACACTGAAGCTTTCTTT. This encodes CATTQARSMNTEAFF.

The V call is TRBV19, the J call TRBJ2-7, with 9 bases matching TRBD1. Per the germline V gene, CDR1 is LNHDA and CDR2 is SQIVND (reference sequence). This CDR3 has 18 residues. With V trimmed by 3 bases and J by 0 bases, 12 bases remained unmatched. In DNA, the CDR3 is TGTGCCAGTAGTATTATTTTCGGGACAGGGAGGGTCTCCTACGAGCAGTACTTC. The encoded protein is CASSIIFGTGRVSYEQYF. Based on the CDR3 plus reference TRBV19 and TRBJ2-7, the full variable domain is DGGITQSPKYLFRKEGQNVTLSCEQNLNHDAMYWYRQDPGQGLRLIYYSQIVNDFQKGDIAEGYSVSREKKESFPLTVTSAQKNPTAFYLCASSIIFGTGRVSYEQYFGPGTRLTVT.

The V and J genes are TRBV19 and TRBJ1-1; 8 nucleotides line up with TRBD1. The CDR3 covers 15 residues. From germline, CDR1 is LNHDA and CDR2 SQIVND (reference sequence). V lost 6 bases, J lost 0 bases, and 6 bases stayed unmatched. CDR3 sequence reads: CASRSDREMNTEAFF. In DNA form, the CDR3 reads TGTGCCAGTAGATCGGACAGGGAGATGAACACTGAAGCTTTCTTT.

The CDR3 here is CASSPPRGRDGELFF. Written as DNA, the CDR3 is TGTGCCAGTAGTCCCCCCAGGGGGCGGGACGGGGAGCTGTTTTTT. This chain connects TRBV19 to TRBJ2-2; 8 bases are shared with TRBD1. The ends lost 5 bases at V and 7 bases at J; junction bases unmatched: 9. Germline-derived CDR1 and CDR2 are LNHDA and SQIVND (reference sequence). The CDR3 extends over 15 amino acids.

For the CDR3, the DNA is TGTGCCAGCAGTACCCGGAGAGAAAAACTGTTTTTT. Protein: CASSTRREKLFF. The chain employs TRBV28 and TRBJ1-4, with D uncertain. With 5 bases removed from V and 8 bases from J, the gap between germline ends came to 9 bases. Germline-derived CDR1 and CDR2 are MDHEN and SYDVKM. The CDR3 is 12 amino acids.

The chain uses TRBV9 and TRBJ1-1; possible D gene TRBD1, 5 bases. The CDR3 sequence is 13 residues long. Germline loops: CDR1 SGDLS, CDR2 YYNGEE. Trimming left V 2 bases short and J 6 bases short, with 11 bases between. CDR3 in amino acids: CASSVGGSPEAFF. CDR3 nucleotide sequence: TGTGCCAGCAGCGTTGGGGGGAGCCCTGAAGCTTTCTTT. Full variable domain (rest looked up from reference TRBV9 and TRBJ1-1): DSGVTQTPKHLITATGQRVTLRCSPRSGDLSVYWYQQSLDQGLQFLIQYYNGEERAKGNILERFSAQQFPDLHSELNLSSLELGDSALYFCASSVGGSPEAFFGQGTRLTVV.

This chain connects TRBV7-2 to TRBJ2-7; D may be TRBD2 (5 bases). Trimming took off 1 base at V and 6 bases at J, with 10 bases between the two ends. From germline, CDR1 is SGHTA and CDR2 FQGNSA. This CDR3 is built from 13 residues. CDR3 DNA: TGTGCCAGCAGCTTAGGAGGCCGGGGCGAGCAGTACTTC. Translated, it gives CASSLGGRGEQYF.

This clone turned up a few times. The DNA for the CDR3 is TGTGCCAGCAGTCCTAGTGGGTGGAATCAGCCCCAGCATTTT. Its protein is CASSPSGWNQPQHF. The J gene is TRBJ1-5, the V gene TRBV7-9; D is ambiguous. The CDR3 is 14 amino acids. The V end was cut by 6 bases, the J end by 4 bases, with 13 bases between. In germline, CDR1 is SEHNR, CDR2 FQNEAQ (reference sequence).

This clone was counted between two and nine times. The chain uses TRBV19 and TRBJ2-2; the D gene is possibly TRBD1 (5 bases). Germline-derived CDR1 and CDR2 are LNHDA and SQIVND (reference sequence). The CDR3 is 14 amino acids. Trimming took 4 bases from V and 6 from J, leaving 12 bases between them. The DNA of the CDR3 is TGTGCCAGTAGTACGAATCAGGGCTCCGGGGAGCTGTTTTTT. Its protein is CASSTNQGSGELFF.

This chain joins TRBV5-4 and TRBJ2-3; TRBD2 is a possible D gene (6 bases). The germline V gene has CDR1 SGHNT and CDR2 YYREEE (reference sequence). This CDR3 region has 17 residues. The germline V and J ends were trimmed by 2 bases and 6 bases, with 22 bases remaining between them. The CDR3 coding sequence is TGTGCCAGCAGCTTTGGTCCCCTAGCGCGAAGTGTGGATACGCAGTATTTT. It yields the protein CASSFGPLARSVDTQYF.

This clone came up a few times. The CDR3 nucleotides read TGTGCCAGTAACGGACTAGCGGGAGTTAACAATGAGCAGTTCTTC. Its translation: CASNGLAGVNNEQFF. This sequence joins TRBV19 and TRBJ2-1, with 13 bases matching TRBD2. The junction had 5 bases not matched to a gene; V was cut back by 7 bases and J by 5 bases. Germline-derived CDR1 and CDR2 are LNHDA and SQIVND (reference sequence). The CDR3 has 15 amino acids.

This chain connects TRBV9 to TRBJ2-1, with 9 positions matching TRBD2. J lost 0 bases, V lost 5 bases, and 9 bases had no gene match. The CDR3 totals 17 residues. The germline V gene has CDR1 SGDLS and CDR2 YYNGEE. The DNA for the CDR3 is TGTGCCAGCAGTGGATCTCTAGCGGGGAGCTCCTACAATGAGCAGTTCTTC. Its translation: CASSGSLAGSSYNEQFF.

The V gene is TRBV10-3, the J gene TRBJ1-1, with no clear D. The CDR3 contains 14 residues. Germline V gene data show CDR1 as ENHRY and CDR2 as SYGVKD. Trimming removed 0 bases from V and 3 bases from J, with 8 bases in between. The CDR3 nucleotides are TGTGCCATCAGTGAGTCTTACGGTGACACTGAAGCTTTCTTT. As protein: CAISESYGDTEAFF.

The chain has TRBV7-8 and TRBJ1-1; 7 bases agree with TRBD1. Germline values: CDR1 SGHVS, CDR2 FQNEAQ. The CDR3 is 15 amino acids. With 2 bases clipped from V and 10 bases from J, the junction kept 13 bases outside the gene matches. The CDR3 region is CASSLMAQTGEPAFF. The CDR3 DNA follows: TGTGCCAGCAGCTTAATGGCCCAAACAGGGGAACCAGCTTTCTTT.

DNA of the CDR3: TGCGCCAGCAGTGAGTCCTTGACGGGGAGCTCCTACAATGAGCAGTTCTTC. The encoded protein is CASSESLTGSSYNEQFF. V and J are TRBV10-2 and TRBJ2-1, with D possibly being TRBD2 (5 bases). CDR3 length equals 17 residues. V lost 0 bases, J lost 0 bases, and 12 bases lay in between. In germline, CDR1 is WSHSY, CDR2 SAAADI.

V usage is TRBV25-1 and J usage is TRBJ2-7, with no clear D. The CDR3 sequence is 15 residues long. In germline, CDR1 is MGHDK, CDR2 SYGVNS. With 6 bases removed from V and 1 base from J, the gap between germline ends came to 16 bases. The CDR3 sequence: CASSAQPTRSYEQYF. In nucleotides, the CDR3 is TGTGCCAGCAGCGCCCAGCCAACCAGGTCCTACGAGCAGTACTTC.

The rearrangement uses TRBV6-5 and TRBJ2-1; D possibly corresponds to TRBD2 (6 bases). The CDR3 is 13 amino acids. Germline CDR1 and CDR2: MNHEY and SVGAGI. The V and J ends lost 6 bases and 7 bases respectively, with 13 bases between them. The CDR3 loop reads CASRAGSGNEQFF. CDR3 nucleotides: TGTGCCAGCAGAGCGGGCTCGGGTAATGAGCAGTTCTTC.

This clone was counted a single time. CDR3 residues: CASSLVSEAFF. CDR3 bases: TGTGCCAGCAGCTTAGTCTCTGAAGCTTTCTTT. The V gene is TRBV7-2, the J gene TRBJ1-1; D is unresolved. Germline loops: CDR1 SGHTA, CDR2 FQGNSA. V shed 1 base and J shed 6 bases, with 3 bases lying between them. CDR3 length: 11 residues.

The chain joins TRBV7-6 to TRBJ2-3; possibly TRBD2 for D (6 bases). V dropped 5 bases and J dropped 0 bases, with 6 bases sitting between them. The CDR3 covers 13 residues. Germline V gives CDR1 SGHVS, CDR2 FNYEAQ. The CDR3 DNA reads as TGTGCCAGCAGCGGGGGGAGCACAGATACGCAGTATTTT. This sequence encodes CASSGGSTDTQYF.

The chain joins TRBV7-6 to TRBJ2-7; 8 nucleotides match TRBD1. Unmatched junction bases numbered 7, after V lost 5 bases and J lost 1 base. The CDR3 spans 15 residues. Germline V lookup: CDR1 SGHVS, CDR2 FNYEAQ. CDR3: CASSKAGQGSYEQYF. For the CDR3, the DNA is TGTGCCAGCAGCAAAGCAGGACAGGGTTCCTACGAGCAGTACTTC.

The V call is TRBV6-5, the J call TRBJ2-1; a weak D match, TRBD2 (5 bases). V shed 2 bases and J shed 6 bases, with 8 bases lying between them. Germline loops: CDR1 MNHEY, CDR2 SVGAGI. The CDR3 is made up of 13 amino acids. The CDR3 nucleotides read TGTGCCAGCAGTTACAGGGAGCGCAATGAGCAGTTCTTC. This translates into CASSYRERNEQFF.

This sequence joins TRBV9 and TRBJ2-7; the D is unclear. The CDR3 is 14 residues long. CDR1 SGDLS and CDR2 YYNGEE come from the germline V gene. V shed 4 bases and J shed 0 bases, with 11 bases lying between them. DNA for the CDR3: TGTGCCAGCAGCCTCACAGTCTTCTCCTACGAGCAGTACTTC. Protein product: CASSLTVFSYEQYF.

This clone came up once. J is TRBJ1-2 and V is TRBV2; D remains ambiguous. The CDR3 length is 16 residues. In germline, CDR1 is SNHLY, CDR2 FYNNEI. The V gene lost 6 bases and the J gene lost 0 bases, with 17 bases spanning the gap. CDR3 DNA sequence: TGTGCCAGCAGCCTACGGAGCCAAGGTGCTAACTATGGCTACACCTTC. Translation gives CASSLRSQGANYGYTF.

In its sample, this clone was seen a few times. This chain's CDR3 is CASSRGVDYGYTF. The CDR3 bases are TGTGCCAGCAGCCGGGGGGTTGACTATGGCTACACCTTC. V is TRBV21-1 and J is TRBJ1-2. TRBV21-1 is a recognized pseudogene. The CDR3 runs 13 residues.

The chain links TRBV5-1 to TRBJ1-2; 9 bases agree with TRBD1. CDR1 and CDR2 (germline): SGHRS, YFSETQ. The J segment lost 1 base and the V segment lost 4 bases, leaving 5 bases of the junction unmatched. CDR3 size: 15 residues. The chain's CDR3 is CASSPPGQGNYGYTF. In nucleotides, the CDR3 is TGCGCCAGCAGCCCACCGGGACAGGGTAACTATGGCTACACCTTC.

The chain recombines TRBV28 with TRBJ1-2, with 9 nucleotides matching TRBD1. The V gene end was trimmed by 7 bases and the J gene end by 8 bases; junction bases not matched to a gene: 8. Germline values: CDR1 MDHEN, CDR2 SYDVKM. The length of the CDR3 is 13 residues. CDR3 sequence reads: CASTKGDRVGYTF. CDR3 nucleotides: TGTGCCAGCACTAAAGGGGACAGGGTAGGCTACACCTTC.

The rearrangement joins TRBV29-1 to TRBJ2-2; the D is unclear. With 4 bases removed from V and 1 base from J, the gap between germline ends came to 4 bases. Germline V gene data show CDR1 as SQVTM and CDR2 as ANQGSEA. The CDR3 is 12 amino acids. The CDR3 sequence: CSVVQNTGELFF. The CDR3 DNA sequence: TGCAGCGTTGTTCAGAACACCGGGGAGCTGTTTTTT.